This T cell receptor beta chain is drawn from a study of vaccination and CD4 T cells after COVID-19. Study background: Six males and four females, two of them Hispanic, were enrolled as convalescents.

A word on this clonotype: Its specificity is not known.

Regarding treatment: approximately 11-day PBMC culture with coronavirus spike peptide pools or control peptides (ViraFEST assay). Cultured CD4+ T cell DNA underwent sequencing with the Oncomine TCR Beta short-read assay. One entry per CDR3 protein, called by TCRdb with MiXCR from the PCR reads. Of 15,000 to 20,000 distinct CDR3 sequences in the sample, about 50% were seen once. From germline, CDR1 is LNHDA and CDR2 SQIVND (reference sequence). The CDR3 has 13 amino acids. V was pared by 3 bases and J by 10 bases, with 13 bases between. Points from the study as a whole: The appearance of a median about 86% of reactive clones in convalescent patients occurred only post-vaccination.

Sequencing was performed on CD4+ T cells from blood, cultured in vitro, taken before SARS-CoV-2 vaccination. The V gene is TRBV19, the J gene TRBJ2-1, with D unclear. This receptor was identified in a human donor who had recovered from COVID-19. This chain's CDR3 is CASSMGRLGEQFF. The CDR3 coding sequence is TGTGCCAGTAGTATGGGCCGCCTTGGGGAGCAGTTCTTC.